The 18 T cell receptor beta chains below all came from one sample that was sequenced in a study of blood T cell repertoires in COVID-19 (dated by TCRdb to the early 2020s). The method was the immunoSEQ multiplex PCR assay. The immuneACCESS repertoire file appears here via TCRdb, limited to in-frame rearrangements. These files lack a portion of the clones; in checked studies, under half of the deficit traces to unresolved V genes, and the cause of the others is not known. Within this sample are approximately 81,000 clones, with roughly four fifths of them counted one time only. Approximately 7% of the sample is in the top ten clones. The sample taken for sequencing was peripheral blood. The receptors here all came from a human donor in a cohort sampled during active COVID-19.

This chain joins TRBV6-1 and TRBJ1-5; D uncertain. The CDR3 is made up of 16 amino acids. Between the trimmed V and J ends, which lost 4 bases and 1 base, there was a span of 14 bases. CDR1 MNHNS and CDR2 SASEGT come from the germline V gene. The CDR3 here is CASSVQEEWSNQPQHF. The CDR3 nucleotides read TGTGCCAGCAGTGTCCAGGAAGAATGGAGCAATCAGCCCCAGCATTTT.

The chain couples TRBV19 to TRBJ1-4; D unclear. Germline V gene data show CDR1 as LNHDA and CDR2 as SQIVND (reference sequence). V was clipped by 3 bases and J by 0 bases, with 11 bases between them. The length of the CDR3 is 16 residues. CDR3 protein: CASSMGRKATNEKLFF. The CDR3 DNA reads TGTGCCAGTAGTATGGGCAGAAAAGCAACTAATGAAAAACTGTTTTTT.

The gene calls are TRBV18 and TRBJ1-5, with a tentative D call TRBD1 (6 bases). Per the germline V gene, CDR1 is KGHSH and CDR2 is LQKENI. V was shortened by 1 base and J by 4 bases, with 11 bases between the two germline ends. There are 15 residues in the CDR3. The CDR3, as DNA: TGTGCCAGCTCACCACGGAAGGGGGAGAATCAGCCCCAGCATTTT. Its protein product is CASSPRKGENQPQHF.

The chain uses TRBV19 and TRBJ1-1, with 9 nucleotides matching TRBD1. Germline V gene sequence: CDR1 LNHDA, CDR2 SQIVND (reference sequence). CDR3 length: 15 residues. The V segment lost 3 bases and the J segment 4 bases; nucleotides outside the gene matches: 6. In DNA form, the CDR3 reads TGTGCCAGTAGTATTCCAGGACAGGGGCGCACTGAAGCTTTCTTT. Its protein is CASSIPGQGRTEAFF.

The chain recombines TRBV19 with TRBJ2-3; D may be TRBD1 (5 bases). The CDR3 length is 14 residues. The germline V gene has CDR1 LNHDA and CDR2 SQIVND (reference sequence). Trimming left V 7 bases short and J 4 bases short, with 15 bases between. CDR3 coding DNA: TGTGCCAGTACCACACCAGGGTTGGCAGATACGCAGTATTTT. Protein: CASTTPGLADTQYF.

V and J are TRBV7-2 and TRBJ1-5; D unresolved. The germline V and J ends were trimmed by 2 bases and 1 base, with 6 bases remaining between them. The CDR3 totals 14 residues. Looked up from germline, CDR1 is SGHTA and CDR2 is FQGNSA. The CDR3 DNA sequence: TGTGCCAGCAGCTTACCGGGGAGCAATCAGCCCCAGCATTTT. Protein product: CASSLPGSNQPQHF.

This chain joins TRBV30 and TRBJ2-7; tentative D call: TRBD1 (6 bases). Germline CDR1 reads GTSNPN; CDR2 reads SVGIG (reference sequence). The CDR3 is 18 amino acids. V was shortened by 0 bases and J by 3 bases, with 24 bases between the two germline ends. The CDR3 protein is CAWSVQVHATGPLYEQYF. The CDR3 DNA is TGTGCCTGGAGTGTACAGGTACACGCGACAGGTCCCCTCTACGAGCAGTACTTC.

The rearrangement links TRBV18 to TRBJ2-7; tentative D call: TRBD1 (6 bases). The V gene's germline CDR1 is KGHSH and CDR2 LQKENI. The CDR3 is 12 residues long. Trimming stripped 6 bases from V and 6 bases from J, with 12 bases between. The CDR3 nucleotides read TGTGCCAGCTCTCAACAGGGTGTCGAGCAGTACTTC. Amino acids: CASSQQGVEQYF.

About this clone: At one end, the junction sequence differs from germline, possibly due to a read error. The chain recombines TRBV7-7 with TRBJ2-5; the match to TRBD2 covers 8 bases. The CDR3 contains 16 residues. Germline CDR1 SSHAT, CDR2 FNYEAQ (reference sequence). CDR3 bases: TGTGCTAGCAGCCTGTCCGGGGGGGGCGGTGTGGAGACCCAGTACTTC. It translates to CASSLSGGGGVETQYF.

This rearrangement joins TRBV5-1 to TRBJ1-1, with no clear D. CDR1 SGHRS and CDR2 YFSETQ come from the germline V gene. V was shortened by 0 bases and J by 7 bases, with 7 bases between the two germline ends. CDR3 length: 12 amino acids. In DNA form, the CDR3 reads TGCGCCAGCAGCTTGGCCTTCGGTGAAGCTTTCTTT. Its protein product is CASSLAFGEAFF.

This chain uses TRBV9 with TRBJ1-3, with a weak D call TRBD1 (6 bases). CDR1 and CDR2 (germline): SGDLS, YYNGEE. This CDR3 region has 15 residues. With 4 bases removed from V and 0 bases from J, the gap between germline ends came to 11 bases. The chain's CDR3 is CASSPTGNSGNTIYF. The CDR3 DNA reads as TGTGCCAGCAGCCCGACAGGCAACTCTGGAAACACCATATATTTT.

This chain connects TRBV2 to TRBJ1-3; D perhaps matches TRBD1 (5 bases). CDR1 and CDR2 (germline): SNHLY, FYNNEI. The CDR3 loop spans 14 amino acids. Between the trimmed V and J ends, which lost 7 bases and 0 bases, there was a span of 10 bases. CDR3 nucleotides: TGTGCCAGCAAGGAACAGGCCTCTGGAAACACCATATATTTT. The encoded protein is CASKEQASGNTIYF. Together with reference TRBV2 and TRBJ1-3, the CDR3 gives the full variable domain: EPEVTQTPSHQVTQMGQEVILRCVPISNHLYFYWYRQILGQKVEFLVSFYNNEISEKSEIFDDQFSVERPDGSNFTLKIRSTKLEDSAMYFCASKEQASGNTIYFGEGSWLTVV.

The gene calls are TRBV6-2 or TRBV6-3 and TRBJ2-1; 8 bases match TRBD2. V lost 2 bases, J lost 7 bases, and 10 bases stayed unmatched. The CDR3 runs 16 residues. Per germline, CDR1 MNHEY and CDR2 SVGEGT. DNA for the CDR3: TGTGCCAGCAGTTACCCATTAGCGGGACTGCAAAATGAGCAGTTCTTC. Encoded protein: CASSYPLAGLQNEQFF.

The V gene is TRBV5-1, the J gene TRBJ1-2, with 10 bases identical to TRBD1. CDR1 is SGHRS and CDR2 is YFSETQ in the germline V gene. The CDR3 sequence is 14 residues long. The V and J ends lost 2 bases and 6 bases, in that order; junction bases with no gene match: 4. CDR3 DNA sequence: TGCGCCAGCAGCTTCTCCGGGACAGGGGATGGCTACACCTTC. Protein product: CASSFSGTGDGYTF. Using reference TRBV5-1 and TRBJ1-2 for the parts outside the CDR3, the full variable domain is KAGVTQTPRYLIKTRGQQVTLSCSPISGHRSVSWYQQTPGQGLQFLFEYFSETQRNKGNFPGRFSGRQFSNSRSEMNVSTLELGDSALYLCASSFSGTGDGYTFGSGTRLTVV.

V gene TRBV4-3 combines with J gene TRBJ1-5; perhaps TRBD1 as D (5 bases). V was trimmed by 0 bases and J by 6 bases, leaving 15 bases between them. The CDR3 consists of 16 residues. Germline assignment: CDR1 LGHNA and CDR2 YSLEER. For the CDR3, the DNA is TGCGCCAGCAGCCAAGAAGCAGGGAACATAGGTCAGCCCCAGCATTTT. It encodes CASSQEAGNIGQPQHF.

The chain recombines TRBV24-1 with TRBJ2-2; the match to TRBD1 covers 7 bases. The CDR3 is 15 amino acids. Trimming took 3 bases from V and 9 from J; bases not matched to a gene: 9. Germline V gene lookup returns CDR1 KGHDR and CDR2 SFDVKD. The CDR3 DNA reads TGTGCCACCAGTGATCGGGACAGCCAACGGCGGGAGCTGTTTTTT. This encodes CATSDRDSQRRELFF.

J is TRBJ1-2 and V is TRBV10-3, with D possibly TRBD1 on 6 matching bases. The CDR3 covers 14 residues. CDR1 is ENHRY and CDR2 is SYGVKD in the germline V gene. Trimming took 6 bases from V and 5 from J, leaving 16 bases between them. The chain's CDR3 is CAISDRRNKYGYTF. DNA of the CDR3: TGTGCCATCAGCGACAGGCGCAATAAGTATGGCTACACCTTC.

The chain carries TRBV5-1 and TRBJ1-4; no firm D call. This CDR3 spans 14 amino acids. Germline V lookup: CDR1 SGHRS, CDR2 YFSETQ. The V end was cut by 1 base, the J end by 6 bases, with 10 bases between. The CDR3 spells CASSLSVADEKLFF. DNA of the CDR3: TGCGCCAGCAGCTTGTCGGTAGCCGATGAAAAACTGTTTTTT.